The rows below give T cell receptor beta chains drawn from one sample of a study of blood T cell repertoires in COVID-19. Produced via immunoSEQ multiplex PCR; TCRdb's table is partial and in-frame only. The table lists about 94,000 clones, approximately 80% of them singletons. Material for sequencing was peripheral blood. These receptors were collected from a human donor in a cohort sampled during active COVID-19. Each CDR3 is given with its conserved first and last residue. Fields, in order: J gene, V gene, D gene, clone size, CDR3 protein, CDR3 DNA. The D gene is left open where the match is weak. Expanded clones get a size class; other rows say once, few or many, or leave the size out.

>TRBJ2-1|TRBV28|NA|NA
CATCFGGTQNNEQFF
TGTGCCACCTGCTTTGGCGGGACTCAAAACAATGAGCAGTTCTTC
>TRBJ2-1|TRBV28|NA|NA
CASSSNPGSYNEQFF
TGTGCCAGCAGTTCAAATCCGGGATCTTACAATGAGCAGTTCTTC
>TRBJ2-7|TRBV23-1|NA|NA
CASSRQGLYEQYF
TGCGCCAGCAGTCGGCAGGGCCTCTACGAGCAGTACTTC
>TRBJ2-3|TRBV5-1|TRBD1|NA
CASRKQGATDTQYF
TGCGCCAGCAGAAAACAGGGGGCTACAGATACGCAGTATTTT
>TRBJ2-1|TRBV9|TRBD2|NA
CASSPTSGSYEQFF
TGTGCCAGCAGCCCCACTAGCGGGAGTTATGAGCAGTTCTTC
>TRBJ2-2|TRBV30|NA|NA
CAWSVQINTGELFF
TGTGCCTGGAGTGTACAAATAAACACCGGGGAGCTGTTTTTT
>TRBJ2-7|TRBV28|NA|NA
CATRQGLDYEQYF
TGTGCCACCAGACAGGGACTAGACTACGAGCAGTACTTC
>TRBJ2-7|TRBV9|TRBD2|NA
CASSPWGGSYEQYF
TGTGCCAGCAGCCCCTGGGGGGGATCCTACGAGCAGTACTTC
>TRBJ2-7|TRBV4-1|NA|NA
CASSQFGTSSYEQYF
TGCGCCAGCAGCCAATTCGGGACTTCTTCCTACGAGCAGTACTTC
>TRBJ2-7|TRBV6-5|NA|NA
CASRTSLIHEQYF
TGTGCCAGCAGAACTAGTCTGATCCACGAGCAGTACTTC
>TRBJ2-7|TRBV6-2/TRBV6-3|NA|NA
CASSSLAQSSYEQYF
TGTGCCAGCAGTTCCCTAGCTCAAAGCTCCTACGAGCAGTACTTC
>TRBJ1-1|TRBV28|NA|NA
CASSLFGRGEAFF
TGTGCCAGCAGTTTATTCGGCAGGGGTGAAGCTTTCTTT
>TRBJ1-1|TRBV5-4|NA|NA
CASSLDRGEAFF
TGTGCCAGCAGCTTGGATCGGGGTGAAGCTTTCTTT
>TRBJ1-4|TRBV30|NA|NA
CAWSSQENEKLFF
TGTGCCTGGAGTTCACAGGAAAATGAAAAACTGTTTTTT
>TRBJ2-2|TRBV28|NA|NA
CASSSPRGIAVGELFF
TGTGCCAGCAGTTCCCCTCGGGGGATAGCGGTCGGGGAGCTGTTTTTT
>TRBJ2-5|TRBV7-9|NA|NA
CASGKGPVETQYF
TGTGCCAGCGGCAAGGGGCCCGTTGAGACCCAGTACTTC
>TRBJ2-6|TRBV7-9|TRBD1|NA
CASSLDRGISGANVLTF
TGTGCCAGCAGCTTAGACAGGGGAATATCCGGGGCCAACGTCCTGACTTTC
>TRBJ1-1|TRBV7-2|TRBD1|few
CASRQRTGAFEAFF
TGTGCCAGCAGACAGAGGACAGGGGCGTTTGAAGCTTTCTTT
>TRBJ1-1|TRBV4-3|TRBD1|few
CASSQAPGGNTEAFF
TGCGCCAGCAGCCAAGCCCCAGGGGGGAACACTGAAGCTTTCTTT
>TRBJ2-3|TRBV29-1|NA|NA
CSVGGRTTDTQYF
TGCAGCGTTGGGGGCAGGACAACAGATACGCAGTATTTT
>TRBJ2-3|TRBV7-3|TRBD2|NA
CASSPKAGGGTDTQYF
TGTGCCAGCAGCCCCAAGGCGGGAGGAGGCACAGATACGCAGTATTTT
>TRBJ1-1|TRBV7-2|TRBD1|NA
CASSLGDRVNTEAFF
TGTGCCAGCAGCTTAGGGGACAGGGTGAACACTGAAGCTTTCTTT
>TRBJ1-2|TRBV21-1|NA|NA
CASSKDAGFGPPYGYTF
TGTGCCAGCAGCAAAGACGCGGGCTTCGGGCCGCCGTATGGCTACACCTTC
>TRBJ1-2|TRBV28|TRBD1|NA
CASSLTARQGGGYTF
TGTGCCAGCAGTTTAACCGCCAGACAGGGGGGTGGCTACACCTTC
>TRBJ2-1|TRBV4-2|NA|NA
CASSQELEQFF
TGTGCCAGCAGCCAAGAGTTAGAGCAGTTCTTC
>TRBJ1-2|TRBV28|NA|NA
CASSFRVTTGMYYGYTF
TGTGCCAGCAGTTTCAGAGTAACCACAGGGATGTACTATGGCTACACCTTC
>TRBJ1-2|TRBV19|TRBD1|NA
CASGGTGGSYGYTF
TGTGCCAGTGGGGGTACAGGGGGCTCCTATGGCTACACCTTC
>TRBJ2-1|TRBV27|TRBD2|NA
CASSDRDYYNEQFF
TGTGCCAGCAGTGACCGGGACTACTACAATGAGCAGTTCTTC
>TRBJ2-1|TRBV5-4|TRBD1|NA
CASSRWGQGLDEQFF
TGTGCCAGCAGCCGTTGGGGACAGGGCTTGGATGAGCAGTTCTTC
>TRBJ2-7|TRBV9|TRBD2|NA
CASSVESPSGTGTYEQYF
TGTGCCAGCAGCGTAGAATCCCCTAGCGGTACCGGAACCTACGAGCAGTACTTC
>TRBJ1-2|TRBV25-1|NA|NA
CASSEEGGNYGYTF
TGTGCCAGCAGTGAAGAAGGAGGTAACTATGGCTACACCTTC
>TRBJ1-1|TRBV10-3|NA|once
CAIRDTGWVRTEAFF
TGTGCCATCAGGGACACAGGGTGGGTTCGCACTGAAGCTTTCTTT
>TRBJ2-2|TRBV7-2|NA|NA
CASSLSHTGELFF
TGTGCCAGCAGCTTATCTCACACCGGGGAGCTGTTTTTT
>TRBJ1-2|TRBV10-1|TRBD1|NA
CAKWTGTGEWGYTF
TGCGCCAAGTGGACCGGGACAGGGGAGTGGGGCTACACCTTC
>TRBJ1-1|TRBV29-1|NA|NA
CSVVAIILGEAFF
TGCAGCGTCGTCGCGATAATTCTCGGTGAAGCTTTCTTT
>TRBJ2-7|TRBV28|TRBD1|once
CASLFRDRDTYEQYF
TGTGCCAGCCTCTTCCGGGACAGGGATACCTACGAGCAGTACTTC
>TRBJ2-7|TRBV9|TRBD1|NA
CASSVGSAGGFSYEQYF
TGTGCCAGCAGCGTAGGGAGTGCAGGGGGCTTCTCTTACGAGCAGTACTTC
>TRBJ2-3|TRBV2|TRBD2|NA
CASSTGTTRTDTQYF
TGTGCCAGCAGCACCGGGACTACACGCACAGATACGCAGTATTTT
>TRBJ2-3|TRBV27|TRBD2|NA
CASSLVPSGNTDTQYF
TGTGCCAGCAGTTTAGTCCCCAGCGGGAACACAGATACGCAGTATTTT
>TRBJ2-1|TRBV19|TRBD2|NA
CASSIDTSGGLVF
TGTGCCAGTAGTATAGATACTAGCGGGGGCTTGGTCTTC
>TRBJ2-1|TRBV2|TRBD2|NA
CASSPPGLAGAGEQFF
TGTGCCAGCAGCCCCCCGGGACTAGCGGGAGCTGGAGAGCAGTTCTTC
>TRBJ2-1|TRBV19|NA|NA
CASSIGLTTYNEQFF
TGTGCCAGTAGTATCGGCCTCACTACCTACAATGAGCAGTTCTTC
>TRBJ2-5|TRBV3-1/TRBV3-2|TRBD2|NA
CASSQDRGREWQETQYF
TGTGCCAGCAGCCAAGATCGAGGGCGGGAGTGGCAAGAGACCCAGTACTTC
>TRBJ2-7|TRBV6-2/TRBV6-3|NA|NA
CASSYPRAAASEQYF
TGTGCCAGCAGTTACCCACGTGCGGCCGCCTCCGAGCAGTACTTC
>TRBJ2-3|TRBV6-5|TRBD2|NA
CASRSSGIYTDTQYF
TGTGCCAGCAGGTCTAGCGGGATTTACACAGATACGCAGTATTTT
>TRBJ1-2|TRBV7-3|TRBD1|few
CASSLTPLSGTGAGYTF
TGTGCCAGCAGCTTAACCCCCTTATCTGGGACAGGGGCCGGCTACACCTTC
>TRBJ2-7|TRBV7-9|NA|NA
CASSNRQDYEQYF
TGTGCCAGCAGCAATCGACAGGACTACGAGCAGTACTTC
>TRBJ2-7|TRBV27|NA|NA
CASSFGLADLPYEQYF
TGTGCCAGCAGTTTTGGGCTAGCAGATCTCCCCTACGAGCAGTACTTC
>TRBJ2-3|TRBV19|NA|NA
CASMQGPRGSDTQYF
TGTGCCAGTATGCAGGGCCCACGGGGGTCGGATACGCAGTATTTT